This T cell receptor beta chain was documented in a study of blood T cell repertoires in COVID-19. Study in general: T cells, B-cell-depleted T cells, or PBMCs supplied cDNA or gDNA.

The V segment lost 6 bases and the J segment 7 bases; nucleotides outside the gene matches: 8. This CDR3 is built from 14 residues. Per the germline V gene, CDR1 is SNHLY and CDR2 is FYNNEI. Some clones are missing from TCRdb's copy, which holds only in-frame ones; the method was immunoSEQ multiplex PCR. The data contain tens of thousands of clones, more than 75% of them seen just once; the ten biggest clones take up roughly 5%. The chain is built from TRBV2 and TRBJ1-2; 10 positions match TRBD1. What was sequenced was peripheral blood. This TCR was recovered from a woman at least 80 years old with acute or convalescent COVID-19. DNA for the CDR3: TGTGCCAGCAGAACCGGGACAGGGGCGGGTGGCTACACCTTC. It codes for CASRTGTGAGGYTF.